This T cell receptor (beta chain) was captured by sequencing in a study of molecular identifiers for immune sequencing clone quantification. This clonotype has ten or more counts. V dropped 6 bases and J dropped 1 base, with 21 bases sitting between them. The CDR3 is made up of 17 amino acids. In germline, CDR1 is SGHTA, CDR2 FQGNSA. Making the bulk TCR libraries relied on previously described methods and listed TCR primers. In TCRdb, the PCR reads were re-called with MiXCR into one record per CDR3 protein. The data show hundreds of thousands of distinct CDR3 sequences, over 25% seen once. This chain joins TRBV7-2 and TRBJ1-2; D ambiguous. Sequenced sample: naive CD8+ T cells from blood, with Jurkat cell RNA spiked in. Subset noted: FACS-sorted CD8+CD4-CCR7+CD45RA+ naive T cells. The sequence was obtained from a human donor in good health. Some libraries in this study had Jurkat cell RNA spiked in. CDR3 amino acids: CASRRSPGSWLNYGYTF. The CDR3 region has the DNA TGTGCCAGCAGGAGGTCGCCGGGTAGTTGGCTTAACTATGGCTACACCTTC. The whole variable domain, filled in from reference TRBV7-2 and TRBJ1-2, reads GAGVSQSPSNKVTEKGKDVELRCDPISGHTALYWYRQSLGQGLEFLIYFQGNSAPDKSGLPSDRFSAERTGGSVSTLTIQRTQQEDSAVYLCASRRSPGSWLNYGYTFGSGTRLTVV.